Listed here are 10 T cell receptor beta chains from one sample, sequenced in a study of T cells in localized non-small cell lung cancer. Assay used: immunoSEQ multiplex PCR; TCRdb lists only in-frame clones, some missing. The top ten hold around a sixth of the sample, which has 1,500 to 2,000 clones, roughly 20% seen once. The sequences come from lung tumor tissue, collected before any cancer treatment. These receptors all stem from a male donor aged 60 or older with stage II lung adenocarcinoma.

A few counts support this clone. V and J are TRBV11-3 and TRBJ2-5; D may be TRBD2 (5 bases). CDR1 SGHNT and CDR2 YENEEA come from the germline V gene. V was pared by 5 bases and J by 5 bases, with 21 bases between. CDR3 length equals 16 residues. The CDR3 here is CASSNTPETAAETQYF. The DNA for the CDR3 is TGTGCCAGCAGCAACACCCCCGAAACAGCGGCCGAGACCCAGTACTTC.

This clone was counted only a few times. The rearrangement links TRBV6-8 to TRBJ1-2, with 7 bases that match TRBD1. Germline V gene lookup returns CDR1 MNHGY and CDR2 SAAAGT. V dropped 5 bases and J dropped 9; count of bases not matched to a gene: 6. The CDR3 is 12 amino acids. The CDR3 DNA sequence: TGTGCCAGCAGTCAGCAGGGGGGACGCTACACCTTC. Its protein product is CASSQQGGRYTF.

The chain carries TRBV19 and TRBJ1-1; no definite D call. From germline, CDR1 is LNHDA and CDR2 SQIVND (reference sequence). The V end was cut by 5 bases, the J end by 1 base, with 17 bases between. There are 16 residues in the CDR3. DNA of the CDR3: TGTGCCAGTAGTTCCATTGGACCCCGAGGGAACACTGAAGCTTTCTTT. It codes for CASSSIGPRGNTEAFF.

In its sample, this clone ranks as large. The chain uses TRBV9 and TRBJ1-1; D might be TRBD1 (5 bases). CDR1 is SGDLS, CDR2 YYNGEE, per germline. V lost 0 bases to trimming and J lost 7 bases, with 16 bases between them. The CDR3 covers 15 residues. CDR3 protein: CASSVAPTGLGEAFF. The CDR3 DNA reads as TGTGCCAGCAGCGTAGCCCCCACAGGTTTGGGTGAAGCTTTCTTT.

The V gene is TRBV6-8, the J gene TRBJ2-5; 8 bases are a match to TRBD1. Losses at the gene ends were 2 bases for V and 5 bases for J; bases not matched to a gene: 4. Germline CDR1 MNHGY, CDR2 SAAAGT. The CDR3 sequence is 14 residues long. The CDR3 DNA is TGTGCCAGCAGTTACCCCAGGGGGCGGGAGACCCAGTACTTC. It specifies CASSYPRGRETQYF.

J is TRBJ1-1 and V is TRBV11-3; D might be TRBD1 (6 bases). The germline V gene encodes CDR1 SGHNT and CDR2 YENEEA. Trimming removed 3 bases at V and 4 bases at J, with 15 bases between. The CDR3 extends over 15 amino acids. The CDR3 loop is CASSLEGRGFTEAFF. The CDR3 DNA follows: TGTGCCAGCAGCTTGGAAGGCAGGGGTTTCACTGAAGCTTTCTTT.

A single count supports this clone. V gene TRBV11-3 combines with J gene TRBJ1-4; the D is unclear. This CDR3 has 14 amino acids. The germline V and J ends were trimmed by 0 bases and 8 bases, with 10 bases remaining between them. Germline V gene sequence: CDR1 SGHNT, CDR2 YENEEA. The CDR3 here is CASSLETISEKLFF. The CDR3 nucleotides are TGTGCCAGCAGCTTAGAGACAATCAGCGAAAAACTGTTTTTT.

The V gene is TRBV1, the J gene TRBJ2-2. TRBV1 is shown as a pseudogene. CDR3 length: 13 residues. CDR3 region: CASSQVGTGELFF. For the CDR3, the DNA is TGCGCCAGCAGCCAAGTAGGCACCGGGGAGCTGTTTTTT.

In its sample, this clone ranks as medium-sized. The chain uses TRBV9 and TRBJ2-7, with TRBD2 identical over 10 bases. CDR3 length equals 16 residues. The germline gives CDR1 SGDLS, CDR2 YYNGEE. Unmatched junction bases numbered 3, after V lost 0 bases and J lost 0 bases. Written as DNA, the CDR3 is TGTGCCAGCAGCGTAGGCCTAGCGGGGGCCTCCTACGAGCAGTACTTC. Encoded protein: CASSVGLAGASYEQYF.

The rearrangement uses TRBV10-3 and TRBJ1-4; D may be TRBD1 (6 bases). The CDR3 extends over 15 amino acids. CDR1 is ENHRY, CDR2 SYGVKD, per germline. Trimming left V 2 bases short and J 4 bases short, with 11 bases between. The CDR3 loop reads CAISENRGLNEKLFF. The CDR3 DNA is TGTGCCATCAGTGAGAATCGGGGGCTTAATGAAAAACTGTTTTTT.